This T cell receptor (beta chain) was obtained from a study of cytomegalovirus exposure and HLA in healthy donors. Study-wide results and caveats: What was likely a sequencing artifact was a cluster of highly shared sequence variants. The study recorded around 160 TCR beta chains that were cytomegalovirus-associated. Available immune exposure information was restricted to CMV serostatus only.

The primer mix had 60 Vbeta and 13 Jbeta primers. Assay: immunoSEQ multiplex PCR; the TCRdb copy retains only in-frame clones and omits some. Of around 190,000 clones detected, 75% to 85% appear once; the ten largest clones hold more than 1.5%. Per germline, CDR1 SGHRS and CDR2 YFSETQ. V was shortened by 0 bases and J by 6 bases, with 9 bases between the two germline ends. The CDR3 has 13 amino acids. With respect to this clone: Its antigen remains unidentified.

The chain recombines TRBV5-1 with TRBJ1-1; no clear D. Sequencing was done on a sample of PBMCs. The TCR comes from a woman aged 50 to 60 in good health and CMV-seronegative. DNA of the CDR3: TGCGCCAGCAGCTTGGCCCCCGGGGCTGAAGCTTTCTTT. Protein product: CASSLAPGAEAFF.